A selection of T cell receptor beta chains follows, all from one sample in a study of cytomegalovirus exposure and HLA in healthy donors. Only in-frame clones appear in the TCRdb table, and some are missing; sequencing was by immunoSEQ multiplex PCR. The table shows under 150,000 clones, with roughly four fifths occurring only once. Sequenced input: PBMCs. The receptors come from a female donor in good health and CMV-seropositive. Each CDR3 is given with its conserved first and last residue. Fields, in order: CDR3 protein, V gene, clone size, J gene. Only part of the rows carry a size: once, few, many, or a class if the clone is expanded.

CDR3: CSSSSETSGFETQYF
V: TRBV7-9
size: few
J: TRBJ2-5

CDR3: CASSQLRGGRTDTQYF
V: TRBV5-6
size: few
J: TRBJ2-3

CDR3: CAWTRFVKDTEAFF
V: TRBV30
size: -
J: TRBJ1-1

CDR3: CASSQDTLAGGYNEQFF
V: TRBV4-1
size: -
J: TRBJ2-1

CDR3: CASSSIRQPNSPLHF
V: TRBV7-8
size: -
J: TRBJ1-6

CDR3: CASSSSRGGLTDTQYF
V: TRBV7-9
size: -
J: TRBJ2-3

CDR3: CASSLVAGRGEETQYF
V: TRBV7-2
size: -
J: TRBJ2-5

CDR3: CASSLSGGGELFF
V: TRBV7-7
size: -
J: TRBJ2-2

CDR3: CASSASGGARDEQFF
V: TRBV9
size: -
J: TRBJ2-1

CDR3: CASSLDRGLYNEQFF
V: TRBV7-2
size: -
J: TRBJ2-1

CDR3: CASCAGQGHYEQYF
V: TRBV6-5
size: -
J: TRBJ2-7

CDR3: CASSFHRGPNYGYTF
V: TRBV5-1
size: few
J: TRBJ1-2

CDR3: CASSLSFPASRGTIYF
V: TRBV7-8
size: once
J: TRBJ1-3

CDR3: CASSLVYRGLKTQYF
V: TRBV5-1
size: -
J: TRBJ2-5

CDR3: CASSIAGGNQPQHF
V: TRBV19
size: once
J: TRBJ1-5

CDR3: CASSIVGGGAGTGELFF
V: TRBV19
size: -
J: TRBJ2-2

CDR3: CASSPSGDRAFF
V: TRBV5-8
size: -
J: TRBJ1-1

CDR3: CASSFGQGDGELFF
V: TRBV6-6
size: -
J: TRBJ2-2

CDR3: CASSLVAGSTYEQYF
V: TRBV5-1
size: -
J: TRBJ2-7

CDR3: CASNYRDDNEQFF
V: TRBV19
size: once
J: TRBJ2-1

CDR3: CASSPLIGVDEQFF
V: TRBV18
size: once
J: TRBJ2-1

CDR3: CASSIRGDRDYEQYF
V: TRBV19
size: few
J: TRBJ2-7

CDR3: CASSPGLAGVDTQYF
V: TRBV6-5
size: -
J: TRBJ2-3

CDR3: CSAGSGGTEAFF
V: TRBV29-1
size: -
J: TRBJ1-1

CDR3: CASSHRGVETQYF
V: TRBV14
size: few
J: TRBJ2-5

CDR3: CASQTQGDYNEQFF
V: TRBV6-1
size: -
J: TRBJ2-1

CDR3: CSVDPGGLPGQPQHF
V: TRBV29-1
size: -
J: TRBJ1-5

CDR3: CASSLSSPLAGNTDTQYF
V: TRBV27
size: -
J: TRBJ2-3

CDR3: CASSEGLAGGIYEQYF
V: TRBV6-4
size: -
J: TRBJ2-7

CDR3: CASARGTGGYEQYF
V: TRBV2
size: -
J: TRBJ2-7

CDR3: CASSSPRDSYNEQFF
V: TRBV7-9
size: few
J: TRBJ2-1

CDR3: CASSLAGGDGIYEQYF
V: TRBV5-1
size: -
J: TRBJ2-7

CDR3: CASSLAGARNTIYF
V: TRBV28
size: -
J: TRBJ1-3

CDR3: CASSRQVNTEAFF
V: TRBV6-1
size: -
J: TRBJ1-1

CDR3: CASSINEDSPLHF
V: TRBV9
size: few
J: TRBJ1-6

CDR3: CASSQVASGHKGNTGELFF
V: TRBV4-2
size: -
J: TRBJ2-2

CDR3: CASSLTVPGQAEKLFF
V: TRBV5-1
size: few
J: TRBJ1-4